This T cell receptor beta chain was observed in a study of blood T cell repertoires in COVID-19. Per the study methods: Reference gene primers were amplified, and this amplification served to estimate nucleated cell counts. Only in-frame clones appear in the TCRdb table, and some are missing; sequencing was by immunoSEQ multiplex PCR. V, J and clone size are taken as reported in that table, and D and trimming were inferred from the DNA itself. Among more than 200,000 clones, roughly 89% were seen once, and the ten largest hold about 4%. The germline gives CDR1 DFQATT, CDR2 SNEGSKA (reference sequence). The CDR3 consists of 11 residues.

The rearrangement links TRBV20-1 to TRBJ2-1, with 7 bases matching TRBD1. This TCR was recovered from a woman aged 30 to 39 who had recovered from COVID-19. Sequences were obtained from PBMCs or T cells enriched from blood (not recorded which). CDR3 DNA sequence: TGCACCGGGACAGTTTACAATGAGCAGTTCTTC. It is translated as CTGTVYNEQFF.